This TCR beta chain was profiled in a study of OX40 agonist ivuxolimab in advanced cancers. Background on the study: From about 20 to 80 years was the age range, with a mean of around 54 years, and about 83% were male.

Only in-frame clones appear in the TCRdb table, and some are missing; sequencing was by immunoSEQ multiplex PCR. Of around 64,000 clones in the sample, around 93% were seen once. The V end lost 2 bases, the J end lost 1 base, and 8 bases lay between the germline ends. CDR1 and CDR2 (germline): MNHEY, SVGAGI. CDR3 size: 14 residues. Samples of blood were obtained at baseline, on cycle 4 day 1, and on cycle 7 day 1. The chain is built from TRBV6-5 and TRBJ1-1; tentative D call: TRBD1 (6 bases). The specimen comprised CD4+ or CD8+ T cells sorted from blood, sampled in a trial of the OX40 agonist ivuxolimab. The source of this sequence is an adult with an advanced solid tumor such as melanoma, head and neck, liver or kidney cancer. In DNA form, the CDR3 reads TGTGCCAGCAGTTACCAGGGGTCGAACACTGAAGCTTTCTTT. Its protein product is CASSYQGSNTEAFF.